One sample yielded the 15 T cell receptor beta chains listed below, sequenced in a study of metastatic and nonmetastatic thyroid tumors. No patient received treatment before thyroid surgery. TCRdb reprocessed the PCR reads via MiXCR. The sample shows tens of thousands of clones, 25% to 30% of them seen only once. Material: blood. Receptors originate from a female donor with papillary thyroid cancer or a benign thyroid nodule (not recorded which). Some clones in this sample may be carry-over from other donors' samples.

This rearrangement joins TRBV3-1 to TRBJ1-2; 8 bases are shared with TRBD1. Per the germline V gene, CDR1 is LGHDT and CDR2 is YNNKEL (reference sequence). V shed 2 bases and J 7 bases; nucleotides not matched to a gene: 6. This CDR3 is built from 14 residues. The CDR3 reads CASSQSQGAGGYTF. As DNA, the CDR3 is TGTGCCAGCAGCCAATCCCAGGGGGCGGGTGGCTACACCTTC. Combining the CDR3 with reference TRBV3-1 and TRBJ1-2 gives the whole variable domain DTAVSQTPKYLVTQMGNDKSIKCEQNLGHDTMYWYKQDSKKFLKIMFSYNNKELIINETVPNRFSPKSPDKAHLNLHINSLELGDSAVYFCASSQSQGAGGYTFGSGTRLTVV.

This clone came up many times. The chain carries TRBV15 and TRBJ1-2; possibly TRBD1 for D (5 bases). Trimming removed 2 bases at V and 0 bases at J, with 19 bases between. The CDR3 runs to 18 residues. The germline V gene encodes CDR1 LNHNV and CDR2 YYDKDF (reference sequence). The CDR3: CATSRKKHSRAPNYGYTF. The DNA for the CDR3 is TGTGCCACCAGCAGAAAAAAACATAGCAGGGCACCTAACTATGGCTACACCTTC.

This clone was counted ten times or more. The chain uses TRBV7-2 and TRBJ1-2; D not resolved. The CDR3 extends over 13 amino acids. In germline, CDR1 is SGHTA, CDR2 FQGNSA. Trimming removed 4 bases from V and 6 bases from J, with 12 bases in between. This CDR3 reads CASSSSRTDGYTF. CDR3 bases: TGTGCCAGCAGCTCCTCCAGAACGGATGGCTACACCTTC.

This clone was recorded many times. The chain combines TRBV16 with TRBJ1-1; 8 nucleotides agree with TRBD1. The CDR3 extends over 15 amino acids. Unmatched junction bases numbered 10, after V lost 6 bases and J lost 4 bases. The germline gives CDR1 KGHSY, CDR2 FQNENV. Here the CDR3 DNA reads TGTGCCAGCAGACGAACCGTCACAGGGGGCACTGAAGCTTTCTTT. Amino acids: CASRRTVTGGTEAFF. Together with reference TRBV16 and TRBJ1-1, the CDR3 gives the full variable domain: GEEVAQTPKHLVRGEGQKAKLYCAPIKGHSYVFWYQQVLKNEFKFLISFQNENVFDETGMPKERFSAKCLPNSPCSLEIQATKLEDSAVYFCASRRTVTGGTEAFFGQGTRLTVV.

This clone was detected only a few times. CDR3 protein: CASINPGQTQFF. The CDR3, as DNA: TGTGCCAGCATTAACCCGGGACAGACGCAGTTCTTC. V is TRBV6-1 and J is TRBJ2-1, with 7 positions matching TRBD1. Germline CDR1 and CDR2: MNHNS and SASEGT. This CDR3 has 12 residues. The V and J ends lost 7 bases and 12 bases, in that order; junction bases with no gene match: 9.

The sample holds a few counts of this clone. The J gene is TRBJ2-7, the V gene TRBV3-1, with TRBD2 matching 13 bases. The CDR3 has 14 residues. CDR1 LGHDT and CDR2 YNNKEL come from the germline V gene (reference sequence). The V and J ends lost 7 bases and 7 bases, in that order; junction bases with no gene match: 7. DNA of the CDR3: TGTGCCAGCATCCAGCGACTAGCGGGGGGTGAGCAGTACTTC. Translation: CASIQRLAGGEQYF.

This clone occurred many times. A junction end diverges from the germline sequence, so it may reflect a read error. The CDR3 region is CASRGGGFAGENTGELFF. CDR3 nucleotide sequence: TGCGCCAGCAGGGGGGGGGGGTTTGCGGGGGAAAACACCGGGGAGCTGTTTTTT. V gene TRBV6-9 combines with J gene TRBJ2-2; D possibly matches TRBD1 or TRBD2 (7 bases each). The CDR3 consists of 18 residues. CDR1 is MNHGY and CDR2 is SVAAGI in the germline V gene.

This clone was picked up many times. The chain is built from TRBV19 and TRBJ2-1; 8 bases are a match to TRBD2. Unmatched junction bases numbered 10, after V lost 8 bases and J lost 4 bases. Per the germline V gene, CDR1 is LNHDA and CDR2 is SQIVND (reference sequence). The CDR3 is made up of 15 amino acids. CDR3: CASHTGGPKYNEQFF. The CDR3 bases are TGTGCCAGTCATACGGGAGGGCCAAAGTACAATGAGCAGTTCTTC. Supplemented by reference TRBV19 and TRBJ2-1, the full variable domain reads DGGITQSPKYLFRKEGQNVTLSCEQNLNHDAMYWYRQDPGQGLRLIYYSQIVNDFQKGDIAEGYSVSREKKESFPLTVTSAQKNPTAFYLCASHTGGPKYNEQFFGPGTRLTVL.

This clone is medium-sized. The chain joins TRBV27 to TRBJ2-7; 7 bases agree with TRBD1. The germline V gene encodes CDR1 MNHEY and CDR2 SMNVEV (reference sequence). The ends lost 5 bases at V and 0 bases at J; junction bases unmatched: 4. This CDR3 comprises 14 residues. The CDR3 DNA reads as TGTGCCAGCAGTGTGACAGGGTTCTCCTACGAGCAGTACTTC. Translated, it gives CASSVTGFSYEQYF.

Worth noting for this clone: No conserved phenylalanine or tryptophan ends this CDR3, so it is likely a read error. This chain uses TRBV5-1 with TRBJ1-1; TRBD1 might be the D (5 bases). Trimming left V 6 bases short and J 0 bases short, with 15 bases between. This CDR3 has 15 amino acids. Germline-derived CDR1 and CDR2 are SGHRS and YFSETQ. CDR3 DNA: TGCGCCAGCACCAGGGACTCAGCGCTGAACACTGAAGCTTTCTGT. This sequence encodes CASTRDSALNTEAFC.

This clone has a count of ten or more. It may be a read error: a sequence one base away is much more abundant. The CDR3 DNA reads TGCGGTGCTACGACAGGGCGAGACACCGGGGAGCTGTTTTTT. Its translation: CGATTGRDTGELFF. This chain uses TRBV20-1 with TRBJ2-2; 7 positions agree with TRBD1. Germline V gives CDR1 DFQATT, CDR2 SNEGSKA (reference sequence). CDR3 length equals 14 residues.

The table lists this clone with a few counts. The V call is TRBV6-1, the J call TRBJ2-3, with TRBD1 as a possible D gene (6 bases). The CDR3 has 16 residues. CDR1 is MNHNS and CDR2 is SASEGT in the germline V gene. Trimming took off 5 bases at V and 0 bases at J, with 15 bases between the two ends. CDR3 in DNA: TGTGCCAGCAGTCCCCACCGACAGGTTAGCACAGATACGCAGTATTTT. Translated, it gives CASSPHRQVSTDTQYF.

At least ten counts were recorded for this clone. The chain links TRBV27 to TRBJ2-5, with no clear D. V lost 4 bases, J lost 1 base, and 7 bases lay in between. Germline CDR1 reads MNHEY; CDR2 reads SMNVEV (reference sequence). The CDR3 has 13 residues. In nucleotides, the CDR3 is TGTGCCAGCAGTTCCCGGTCCCAAGAGACCCAGTACTTC. This gives the protein CASSSRSQETQYF.

This clone was observed many times. The CDR3 DNA reads TGTGCCAGTAGTCTCGGTAGTGAGCAGTTCTTC. Translating gives CASSLGSEQFF. This chain joins TRBV19 and TRBJ2-1, with no clear D. The CDR3 runs to 11 residues. The V gene lost 5 bases and the J gene lost 9 bases, with 8 bases spanning the gap. Looked up from germline, CDR1 is LNHDA and CDR2 is SQIVND (reference sequence).

At least ten counts were recorded for this clone. This chain links TRBV5-4 with TRBJ1-4; 8 positions agree with TRBD1. V shed 2 bases, J shed 5 bases, and the junction held 5 bases outside the gene matches. CDR1 and CDR2 from the germline V gene are SGHNT and YYREEE (reference sequence). The length of the CDR3 is 15 residues. CDR3 region: CASSFNRGINEKLFF. CDR3 nucleotide sequence: TGTGCCAGCAGCTTTAACAGGGGGATAAATGAAAAACTGTTTTTT.